This record covers a single TCR beta chain. The data are from a study of somatic mutations in cytotoxic T cells in rheumatoid arthritis. Assay: immunoSEQ multiplex PCR; the TCRdb copy retains only in-frame clones and omits some. The sample includes 15,000 to 20,000 clones, roughly 82% seen only once; the top ten take 8.9%. This clonotype was sampled from an adult with rheumatoid arthritis. The sequenced sample consisted of CD8+ T cells sorted from blood.

The CDR3 sequence: CATSRNLAGASSAVSRNEQFF. CDR3 DNA sequence: TGTGCCACCAGCAGGAACCTAGCGGGAGCTTCCAGCGCGGTTTCGAGGAATGAGCAGTTCTTC. This rearrangement joins TRBV15 to TRBJ2-1, with 10 bases identical to TRBD2. Germline CDR1 LNHNV, CDR2 YYDKDF (reference sequence). The CDR3 is 21 residues long. The V and J ends lost 3 bases and 7 bases, in that order; junction bases with no gene match: 24. Full variable domain (missing parts from reference TRBV15 and TRBJ2-1): DAMVIQNPRYQVTQFGKPVTLSCSQTLNHNVMYWYQQKSSQAPKLLFHYYDKDFNNEADTPDNFQSRRPNTSFCFLDIRSPGLGDTAMYLCATSRNLAGASSAVSRNEQFFGPGTRLTVL.